Each of the 30 T cell receptor delta chains below was sequenced from the same sample in a study of γδ T cells in repeated Plasmodium falciparum infection listed by TCRdb under 2021. For bulk TCR repertoire analysis, Vgamma9/Vdelta2+ and Vdelta2-negative gammadelta T cell populations were flow-sorted out of peripheral blood mononuclear cells. The library was produced with multiplex PCR. The run used an Illumina MiSeq. TCRdb reanalyzed the public reads with the CATT caller, and identical DNA sequences were merged afterwards. The sample data list 75,000 to 95,000 delta-chain clones, and 0.85% to 1% of these were observed just once. The ten top clones hold around 9.6% of the sample. The sample comprised gamma-delta T cells from blood. The source is a pool of human donors (malaria-infected and uninfected, not separated).

Points on this clone: TCRdb's entry gives the protein of a much larger clone, which mismatches this DNA's translation at residue 10, likely from a read error; the protein reported here is translated from the DNA. The chain couples TRDV2 to TRDJ1, with 12 bases that match TRDD3. No J segment appears in TCRdb, so it was assigned here by matching the sequence to germline. The V segment lost 4 bases and the J segment 0 bases; nucleotides outside the gene matches: 5. CDR1 GEAIGNYY and CDR2 EKD come from the germline V gene. There are 16 residues in the CDR3. The CDR3 DNA follows: TGTGCCTGTGATCTACTGGGGGATACCCACACCGATAAACTCATCTTT. Protein product: CACDLLGDTHTDKLIF.

This clone has just a few counts. Given a far larger clone just one base away, this is likely a sequencing read error. The J segment was not called; the V segment is TRDV1; the table's D call, TRDD3, has no DNA check behind it. Germline lookup yields CDR1 TSWWSYY and CDR2 QGS. There are 21 residues in the CDR3. Here the CDR3 reads CALGDRWSGGSTSTYTDKLTF. The CDR3 DNA sequence: TGTGCTCTTGGGGACCGCTGGTCTGGGGGATCCACATCCACGTACACCGATAAACTCACCTTT.

This clone showed up just a few times. The protein that TCRdb holds for this DNA derives from a much larger clone and differs from the translated DNA at residue 19, which likely indicates a read error; the protein shown here is translated from the DNA. The chain uses TRDV1 and TRDJ1; a weak D match, TRDD3 (5 bases). The J gene was missing in TCRdb and was found by matching the end of the DNA to germline. The CDR3 extends over 24 amino acids. Trimming removed 0 bases at V and 3 bases at J, with 38 bases between. From germline, CDR1 is TSWWSYY and CDR2 QGS. CDR3 amino acids: CALGELDFCQPKREDILNADKLIF. CDR3 nucleotides: TGTGCTCTTGGGGAACTTGATTTCTGCCAACCTAAACGCGAGGATATATTGAACGCCGATAAACTCATCTTT.

This clone occurred many times. The rearrangement uses TRAV29/DV5 and TRDJ1; 9 nucleotides align to TRDD3. CDR1 is NSMFDY, CDR2 ISSIKDK, per germline. V lost 0 bases to trimming and J lost 9 bases; unmatched junction nucleotides: 15. This CDR3 contains 16 residues. As DNA, the CDR3 is TGTGCAGCAAGCGTGCCCCACTACTGGGGATACGTTGAACTCATCTTT. The encoded protein is CAASVPHYWGYVELIF.

In regard to this clone: The TCRdb protein, from a much larger clone, departs from this DNA's translation at residue 6, likely by read error; the protein shown derives from the DNA. This sequence joins TRDV1 and TRDJ1; no firm D call. Because TCRdb records no J gene, it was assigned here through a match of the DNA to germline. The V gene's germline CDR1 is TSWWSYY and CDR2 QGS. V dropped 2 bases and J dropped 0 bases, with 4 bases sitting between them. CDR3 size: 13 residues. CDR3 DNA: TGTGCTCTTGGGGAAACCTACACCGATAAACTCATCTTT. Translation gives CALGETYTDKLIF.

This clone appeared many times. A far larger clone is just one base off, so this is likely a read error. This sample includes further DNA sequences coding for the same CDR3. V usage is TRDV2 and J usage is TRDJ1; no definite D call. TCRdb lists no J gene, so it was determined here by aligning the DNA to germline. Germline loops: CDR1 GEAIGNYY, CDR2 EKD. The CDR3 totals 11 residues. With 7 bases removed from V and 8 bases from J, the gap between germline ends came to 13 bases. CDR3: CACDRVNKLIF. DNA for the CDR3: TGTGCCTGCGACCGAGTCAACAAACTCATCTTT.

In its sample, this clone ranks as medium-sized. This specimen includes other DNA sequences encoding the same CDR3. This chain links TRDV2 with TRDJ1; no clear D. Trimming pared 0 bases from V and 0 bases from J, leaving 10 bases between. This CDR3 spans 15 amino acids. In germline, CDR1 is GEAIGNYY, CDR2 EKD. The CDR3 region has the DNA TGTGCCTGTGACACCGGAGGTCTTGACACCGATAAACTCATCTTT. Protein: CACDTGGLDTDKLIF.

Ten or more counts support this clone. The rearrangement uses TRDV1 and TRDJ1; the match to TRDD3 covers 10 bases. The CDR3 contains 20 residues. Germline V CDR1 and CDR2: TSWWSYY, QGS. V dropped 0 bases and J dropped 0; count of bases not matched to a gene: 13. CDR3 sequence reads: CALGELKSWGLGDYTDKLIF. CDR3 nucleotide sequence: TGTGCTCTTGGGGAACTAAAGAGTTGGGGACTGGGGGATTACACCGATAAACTCATCTTT.

This clone was seen a few times. A read error is likely here: a far larger clone is one base away. The same CDR3 arises from other DNA sequences in this sample as well. The chain carries TRDV2 and TRDJ1, with TRDD3 identical over 10 bases. Here the J gene came from matching the DNA to germline, since TCRdb omits it. Per the germline V gene, CDR1 is GEAIGNYY and CDR2 is EKD. The CDR3 has 18 amino acids. V was clipped by 3 bases and J by 2 bases; unmatched bases: 14. This chain's CDR3 is CACDPASLGDPHTDKLIF. As DNA, the CDR3 is TGTGCCTGTGACCCAGCATCACTGGGGGATCCTCATACCGATAAACTCATCTTT.

This clone was seen more than once but under ten times. Only one base separates this from a far larger clonotype, so it likely reflects a read error. Other nucleotide sequences in the sample specify the same CDR3. With the J gene uncalled, the V gene is TRDV1; TRDD3 is the table's D call and was not checked against the DNA. Germline lookup yields CDR1 TSWWSYY and CDR2 QGS. The CDR3 is made up of 16 amino acids. The CDR3 here is CALGELALLGDTRLIF. DNA for the CDR3: TGTGCTCTTGGGGAATTGGCCTTGCTGGGGGATACAAGACTCATTTTT.

This clone was seen a handful of times. With only one base between it and a far larger clone, this is likely a read error. Other DNA variants within this sample encode the same CDR3. The chain joins TRDV2 to TRDJ1; TRDD3 matches at 12 bases. In the absence of a J gene in TCRdb, the DNA was matched to germline to assign it here. Germline V gene sequence: CDR1 GEAIGNYY, CDR2 EKD. The CDR3 sequence is 15 residues long. V lost 5 bases, J lost 5 bases, and 8 bases stayed unmatched. The CDR3 region is CACASLLGDTDKLIF. DNA of the CDR3: TGTGCCTGTGCTTCCTTACTGGGGGATACTGATAAACTCATCTTT.

This clone was seen more than once but under ten times. The protein given by TCRdb reflects a much larger clone and differs at residue 20 from this DNA's translation, likely from a read error; the protein shown is the DNA's translation. The rearrangement joins TRDV2 to TRDJ1; TRDD3 aligns across 11 bases. In the absence of a J gene in TCRdb, the DNA was matched to germline to assign it here. Germline assignment: CDR1 GEAIGNYY and CDR2 EKD. The CDR3 totals 23 residues. The V gene end was trimmed by 0 bases and the J gene end by 10 bases; junction bases not matched to a gene: 33. In nucleotides, the CDR3 is TGTGCCTGTGACACCGCCCCGGCACGTGGAGTGGGGGATACGACCTACCTACCTGGTAGACTCATCTTT. Encoded protein: CACDTAPARGVGDTTYLPGRLIF.

This clone has a handful of counts. TCRdb records a much larger clone's protein for this DNA, with a difference at residue 15 that likely arises from a read error; the protein given is the translation of the DNA. V and J are TRDV2 and TRDJ1; 13 nucleotides line up with TRDD3. Matching the DNA to germline supplied the J gene, which TCRdb does not give. The V gene's germline CDR1 is GEAIGNYY and CDR2 EKD. This CDR3 comprises 18 residues. The CDR3 coding sequence is TGTGCCTGTGATTCGTACTGGGGGATACGCGGGTTTTCCGATAGACTCATCTTT. Encoded protein: CACDSYWGIRGFSDRLIF.

This clone turned up a few times. For this DNA, TCRdb reports the protein of a much larger clone, which diverges at residue 11, most likely from a read error; the protein presented here is translated directly from the DNA. The chain couples TRDV1 to TRDJ1, with D perhaps assigned TRDD2 or TRDD3 (5 bases each). Germline assignment: CDR1 TSWWSYY and CDR2 QGS. V was trimmed by 3 bases and J by 3 bases, leaving 20 bases between them. This CDR3 is built from 17 residues. CDR3: CALGDLTGGPTPDKLIF. In DNA form, the CDR3 reads TGTGCTCTTGGGGATCTCACAGGGGGCCCTACACCCGATAAACTCATCTTT.

This clone turned up a few times. The TCRdb record carries a much larger clone's protein, which differs from this DNA's translation at residue 4; a read error is the likely cause, and the protein listed here is the DNA translation. The V and J genes are TRDV2 and TRDJ1; D is unclear. The J gene, left out of TCRdb, was set here by checking the DNA against germline. There are 16 residues in the CDR3. The germline V gene has CDR1 GEAIGNYY and CDR2 EKD. This CDR3 is CACVTVGNLYTDKLIF. The CDR3 region has the DNA TGTGCCTGTGTCACCGTCGGGAACCTGTACACCGATAAACTCATCTTT.

Turning to this clone: The protein that TCRdb holds for this DNA derives from a much larger clone and differs from the translated DNA at residue 10, which likely indicates a read error; the protein shown here is translated from the DNA. The chain carries TRDV2 and TRDJ3; a weak D match, TRDD3 (5 bases). TCRdb lists no J gene, so it was determined here by aligning the DNA to germline. The V and J ends lost 7 bases and 3 bases respectively, with 21 bases between them. The CDR3 spans 18 residues. Looked up from germline, CDR1 is GEAIGNYY and CDR2 is EKD. For the CDR3, the DNA is TGTGCCTGCGACGTCGTTACTGGAACTAGCTGGGACACCCGACAGATGTTTTTC. Protein sequence: CACDVVTGTSWDTRQMFF.

Comment on this clone: The protein TCRdb lists belongs to a much larger clone and differs from this DNA's translation at residue 13, which points to a read error; the protein shown is made from the DNA. V usage is TRDV1 and J usage is TRDJ1; 9 positions match TRDD3. The J gene is absent in TCRdb and was assigned here via DNA matching to germline. Germline loops: CDR1 TSWWSYY, CDR2 QGS. This CDR3 has 25 amino acids. The junction had 30 bases not matched to a gene; V was cut back by 0 bases and J by 1 base. The CDR3 coding sequence is TGTGCTCTTGGGGAACTATTTGAGGGGCCCTTCCCGGGAAGGGGATACGATGGGGGCACCGATAAACTCATCTTT. Residues: CALGELFEGPFPGRGYDGGTDKLIF.

This clone turned up a few times. A far larger clone lies a single base away; this is likely a read error. Additional DNA sequences in this sample encode the identical CDR3. The rearrangement joins TRDV1 to TRDJ1, with D possibly TRDD3 on 5 matching bases. The J gene is absent in TCRdb and was assigned here via DNA matching to germline. This CDR3 is 22 amino acids long. CDR1 is TSWWSYY, CDR2 QGS, per germline. CDR3 in amino acids: CALGERGWCESHPLPATDKLIF. CDR3 sequence (DNA): TGTGCTCTCGGGGAACGAGGATGGTGTGAGTCCCACCCTTTACCTGCGACCGATAAACTCATCTTT.

This clone was found a few times. A read error likely explains this, since a far larger clone differs by one base. This CDR3 is also generated by other DNA sequences in the sample. The chain links TRDV1 to TRDJ1, with 12 bases identical to TRDD3. The J gene, missing from TCRdb, was assigned here through DNA to germline matching. Germline V gene lookup returns CDR1 TSWWSYY and CDR2 QGS. The CDR3 contains 23 residues. CDR3 loop: CALGEPPASYAYWGILSADKLIF. The CDR3 region has the DNA TGTGCTCTCGGGGAACCCCCGGCTTCCTACGCTTACTGGGGGATACTTAGTGCCGATAAACTCATCTTT.

A remark on this clone: The translation of this DNA and the TCRdb protein of a much larger clone differ at residue 5, probably owing to a read error; the protein shown here is translated from the DNA. The chain employs TRDV2 and TRDJ1, with 10 bases fitting TRDD3. The ends lost 3 bases at V and 0 bases at J; junction bases unmatched: 12. Germline lookup yields CDR1 GEAIGNYY and CDR2 EKD. The CDR3 runs to 18 residues. The CDR3 sequence: CACDPPGLGDLYTDKLIF. Written as DNA, the CDR3 is TGTGCCTGTGACCCCCCAGGACTGGGGGATCTGTACACCGATAAACTCATCTTT.

In regard to this clone: TCRdb's protein, taken from a much larger clone, differs from this DNA's translation at residue 4, likely owing to a read error; the protein displayed comes from the DNA. The rearrangement links TRDV1 to TRDJ1; 10 positions agree with TRDD3. This CDR3 comprises 16 residues. Germline V CDR1 and CDR2: TSWWSYY, QGS. The CDR3 DNA reads as TGTGCTCTTGAGGAAAAGGTACTGGGGGATACCGATAAACTCATCTTT. Protein: CALEEKVLGDTDKLIF.

Concerning this clone itself: The protein TCRdb lists belongs to a much larger clone and differs from this DNA's translation at residue 11, which points to a read error; the protein shown is made from the DNA. V is TRDV1 and J is TRDJ1, with 8 bases fitting TRDD3. CDR1 and CDR2 from the germline V gene are TSWWSYY and QGS. J was trimmed by 8 bases and V by 0 bases; bases with no gene match: 17. The CDR3 loop spans 18 amino acids. This chain's CDR3 is CALGELPTQWHWGRKLIF. The CDR3, as DNA: TGTGCTCTTGGGGAACTTCCTACCCAATGGCACTGGGGGCGAAAACTCATCTTT.

Worth noting for this clone: This DNA's translation and the protein TCRdb lists, from a much larger clone, do not match at residue 7, likely due to a read error; the protein shown is translated from the DNA. The J gene is TRDJ1, the V gene TRDV2, with 11 nucleotides matching TRDD3. As TCRdb names no J gene, one was assigned here on the basis of a DNA match to germline. J lost 5 bases, V lost 1 base, and 14 bases had no gene match. The V gene's germline CDR1 is GEAIGNYY and CDR2 EKD. The CDR3 sequence is 18 residues long. This chain's CDR3 is CACDTVLGGYARSDKLIF. The DNA for the CDR3 is TGTGCCTGTGACACGGTACTTGGGGGATACGCTCGGAGTGATAAACTCATCTTT.

This clone was detected many times. The same CDR3 also results from other DNA sequences found in this sample. This chain's CDR3 is CACDTGLGDTSNKLIF. The CDR3 nucleotides read TGTGCCTGTGACACCGGTCTGGGGGATACGTCGAATAAACTCATCTTT. The J gene is TRDJ1, the V gene TRDV2, with 12 bases lining up with TRDD3. Per the germline V gene, CDR1 is GEAIGNYY and CDR2 is EKD. Trimming at V came to 0 bases and at J to 6 bases, leaving 7 bases not matched to a gene. This CDR3 is 16 amino acids long.

Ten or more counts support this clone. Other DNA sequences in the sample encode the same CDR3. CDR3 amino acids: CALGEHRGIPFCTDKLIF. Here the CDR3 DNA reads TGTGCTCTTGGGGAACACAGGGGGATACCCTTTTGCACCGATAAACTCATCTTT. This chain links TRDV1 with TRDJ1, with 9 bases matching TRDD3. The CDR3 covers 18 residues. Germline lookup yields CDR1 TSWWSYY and CDR2 QGS. The V and J ends lost 1 base and 1 base, in that order; junction bases with no gene match: 10.

This clone was picked up a small number of times. This DNA translates differently at residue 4 from the TCRdb protein, which is that of a much larger clone; a read error is likely, and the protein shown is the DNA's own translation. The genes are TRDV2 and TRDJ1; no definite D call. Here the J gene came from matching the DNA to germline, since TCRdb omits it. CDR3 length: 18 residues. CDR1 and CDR2 from the germline V gene are GEAIGNYY and EKD. CDR3 coding DNA: TGTGCCTGTAACACCGTCGGACTGCGGGACCGTAATTTCGATAAACTCATCTTT. This encodes CACNTVGLRDRNFDKLIF.

A few counts support this clone. A far bigger clonotype differs at one base, so this is likely a read error. The same CDR3 arises from other DNA sequences in this sample as well. The chain uses TRDV1 and TRDJ1; 10 bases map to TRDD3. No J segment appears in TCRdb, so it was assigned here by matching the sequence to germline. J gave up 0 bases and V 9 bases, and 25 bases lay outside the gene matches. From germline, CDR1 is TSWWSYY and CDR2 QGS. The CDR3 has 21 amino acids. For the CDR3, the DNA is TGTGCTCTGCATGCGACTTCCTTTACGTTACTGGGGGATCCGTACACCGATAAACTCATCTTT. Protein sequence: CALHATSFTLLGDPYTDKLIF.

This clone has more than one count but fewer than ten. TCRdb attributes to this sequence the protein of a much larger clone, which differs from the DNA translation at residue 16; a read error is likely, and the protein displayed is translated from the DNA. No call exists for the J gene, whereas the V gene is TRDV2; whether TRDD3, the table's D call, matches the DNA was not checked. CDR1 GEAIGNYY and CDR2 EKD come from the germline V gene. This CDR3 has 18 residues. The CDR3 bases are TGTGCCTGTGACACCATCGGGGCTGTCTCCTGGGACACCCGACAGACGTTTTTC. Protein: CACDTIGAVSWDTRQTFF.

This clone was counted only a few times. TCRdb assigns this DNA the protein of a much larger clone, which departs from its translation at residue 16; this likely reflects a read error, and the protein shown comes from translating the DNA. The rearrangement links TRDV1 to TRDJ1; 13 nucleotides line up with TRDD3. TCRdb gives no J gene; it was assigned here by matching the DNA to germline. CDR1 and CDR2 from the germline V gene are TSWWSYY and QGS. V dropped 3 bases and J dropped 3; count of bases not matched to a gene: 19. CDR3 size: 21 residues. The CDR3 DNA sequence: TGTGCTCTTGGGGATCTGGACGGTACTGGGGGATACGTCATATACGCCGATAAACTCATCTTT. It encodes CALGDLDGTGGYVIYADKLIF.

This clone has more than one count but fewer than ten. The protein TCRdb gives is from a much larger clone and does not agree with this DNA's translation at residue 13, likely a read error; the protein shown here comes from the DNA. The V call is TRDV2, the J call TRDJ1, with D maybe TRDD3 (6 bases). TCRdb offers no J gene call, so here the DNA was matched to germline to obtain one. V lost 4 bases, J lost 0 bases, and 35 bases lay in between. CDR1 is GEAIGNYY, CDR2 EKD, per germline. CDR3 length equals 22 residues. CDR3 DNA sequence: TGTGCCTGTGAACAGATACTGGGAGCATATTGGGGCAAAGGGGCTTACACCGATAAACTCATCTTT. This gives the protein CACEQILGAYWGKGAYTDKLIF.